The 19 T cell receptor beta chains listed next were all sequenced from one sample in a study of CD8 T cells in Susac syndrome. Reverse transcription of 0.5 to 1 ug RNA was performed with random hexamers. TCRdb independently ran MiXCR on the immunoSEQ multiplex PCR reads; one entry per CDR3 protein. This repertoire shows nearly 200,000 distinct CDR3 sequences, about 95% found once; its top ten account for roughly 0.088%. The source material was CD4+ T cells from PBMCs. The receptors come from a human donor with multiple sclerosis.

The V call is TRBV20-1, the J call TRBJ1-5, with D possibly TRBD1 on 6 matching bases. Trimming left V 6 bases short and J 5 bases short, with 11 bases between. This CDR3 has 12 amino acids. Germline V gene lookup returns CDR1 DFQATT and CDR2 SNEGSKA (reference sequence). Here the CDR3 DNA reads TGCAGTGCCGGGGACATGGATCAGCCCCAGCATTTT. Its translation: CSAGDMDQPQHF.

The gene calls are TRBV9 and TRBJ1-1; D remains unclear. V was shortened by 0 bases and J by 4 bases, with 7 bases between the two germline ends. Germline CDR1 and CDR2: SGDLS and YYNGEE. This CDR3 contains 13 residues. The CDR3 DNA reads TGTGCCAGCAGCGTAGGGAGAGGCACTGAAGCTTTCTTT. Translation gives CASSVGRGTEAFF.

V is TRBV7-9 and J is TRBJ1-1; D call uncertain. The germline V gene encodes CDR1 SEHNR and CDR2 FQNEAQ (reference sequence). V gave up 8 bases and J gave up 0 bases, with 10 bases separating them. The CDR3 contains 13 residues. The CDR3 nucleotides are TGTGCCAGCGGCCTGACTCTGAACACTGAAGCTTTCTTT. Amino acids: CASGLTLNTEAFF.

V gene TRBV9 combines with J gene TRBJ1-6; possibly TRBD1 for D (5 bases). Germline V gene sequence: CDR1 SGDLS, CDR2 YYNGEE. V lost 3 bases to trimming and J lost 8 bases, with 12 bases between them. The CDR3 length is 14 residues. In DNA, the CDR3 is TGTGCCAGCAGCGCTGGGGCCGCGGATTCACCCCTCCACTTT. Amino acids: CASSAGAADSPLHF.

The V call is TRBV18, the J call TRBJ1-6; weak D call: TRBD1 (6 bases). The germline V gene encodes CDR1 KGHSH and CDR2 LQKENI. The CDR3 loop spans 15 amino acids. Between the trimmed V and J ends, which lost 2 bases and 7 bases, there was a span of 12 bases. Written as DNA, the CDR3 is TGTGCCAGCTCACCAAGGGGGGCGCAAAATTCACCCCTCCACTTT. It codes for CASSPRGAQNSPLHF.

This clonotype was seen only once. The chain uses TRBV3-1 and TRBJ2-5; perhaps TRBD1 as D (5 bases). V was cut by 5 bases and J by 1 base, with 8 bases left in between. Looked up from germline, CDR1 is LGHDT and CDR2 is YNNKEL (reference sequence). This CDR3 is 13 amino acids long. CDR3 nucleotide sequence: TGTGCCAGCAGCTACGACAGCCAAGAGACCCAGTACTTC. It encodes CASSYDSQETQYF.

The chain recombines TRBV6-1 with TRBJ1-5; possibly TRBD1 for D (6 bases). Trimming removed 3 bases at V and 9 bases at J, with 18 bases between. The CDR3 runs 15 residues. Per germline, CDR1 MNHNS and CDR2 SASEGT. Here the CDR3 DNA reads TGTGCCAGCAGTGACAGGGCACAGGGTAACGCGCCCCAGCATTTT. Residues: CASSDRAQGNAPQHF.

The rearrangement joins TRBV5-4 to TRBJ1-2; 7 bases align to TRBD1. The trim removed 3 bases at V and 5 bases at J, leaving 4 bases unmatched. The germline V gene encodes CDR1 SGHNT and CDR2 YYREEE (reference sequence). CDR3 length: 13 residues. CDR3 sequence reads: CASSSQGPYGYTF. The CDR3 DNA is TGTGCCAGCAGCTCACAGGGGCCATATGGCTACACCTTC.

The rearrangement joins TRBV14 to TRBJ1-1, with no clear D. Trimming left V 4 bases short and J 1 base short, with 10 bases between. This CDR3 is 14 amino acids long. Germline V CDR1 and CDR2: SGHDN, FVKESK. CDR3 loop: CASSRVAENTEAFF. The CDR3 bases are TGTGCCAGCAGCCGGGTCGCAGAGAACACTGAAGCTTTCTTT. Full variable domain (remainder filled in from reference TRBV14 and TRBJ1-1): EAGVTQFPSHSVIEKGQTVTLRCDPISGHDNLYWYRRVMGKEIKFLLHFVKESKQDESGMPNNRFLAERTGGTYSTLKVQPAELEDSGVYFCASSRVAENTEAFFGQGTRLTVV.

The V and J genes are TRBV3-1 and TRBJ1-5; no reliable D call. V lost 1 base, J lost 7 bases, and 8 bases lay in between. This CDR3 spans 13 amino acids. CDR1 and CDR2 (germline): LGHDT, YNNKEL (reference sequence). This chain's CDR3 is CASSQVLEQPQHF. Written as DNA, the CDR3 is TGTGCCAGCAGCCAAGTCCTAGAACAGCCCCAGCATTTT. The whole variable domain, filled in from reference TRBV3-1 and TRBJ1-5, reads DTAVSQTPKYLVTQMGNDKSIKCEQNLGHDTMYWYKQDSKKFLKIMFSYNNKELIINETVPNRFSPKSPDKAHLNLHINSLELGDSAVYFCASSQVLEQPQHFGDGTRLSIL.

This clonotype came up once. This chain joins TRBV20-1 and TRBJ2-1, with D maybe TRBD1 (5 bases). Germline V gives CDR1 DFQATT, CDR2 SNEGSKA (reference sequence). Trimming took 3 bases from V and 5 from J, leaving 11 bases between them. The CDR3 has 13 residues. The DNA for the CDR3 is TGCAGTGCTAGCTCTGGGGCTCACAATGAGCAGTTCTTC. Translation: CSASSGAHNEQFF.

The CDR3 loop is CASSVSGDPLGGIQYF. Here the CDR3 DNA reads TGTGCCAGCAGCGTTAGCGGGGACCCCCTCGGGGGCATTCAGTACTTC. The V gene is TRBV9, the J gene TRBJ2-4, with TRBD2 matching over 8 bases. The CDR3 runs to 16 residues. V lost 2 bases, J lost 9 bases, and 13 bases stayed unmatched. Per the germline V gene, CDR1 is SGDLS and CDR2 is YYNGEE.

The chain carries TRBV3-1 and TRBJ2-2, with D possibly TRBD1 on 6 matching bases. Germline V gene sequence: CDR1 LGHDT, CDR2 YNNKEL (reference sequence). The V end lost 4 bases, the J end lost 2 bases, and 8 bases lay between the germline ends. The CDR3 sequence is 14 residues long. CDR3 nucleotide sequence: TGTGCCAGCAGCCGGGACACCAACACCGGGGAGCTGTTTTTT. Its protein product is CASSRDTNTGELFF.

V and J are TRBV24-1 and TRBJ2-3, with D unclear. Germline CDR1 and CDR2: KGHDR and SFDVKD. The CDR3 covers 16 residues. Trimming removed 2 bases from V and 0 bases from J, with 11 bases in between. The CDR3 bases are TGTGCCACCAGTGATTCGCCTACCATTAGCACAGATACGCAGTATTTT. Amino acids: CATSDSPTISTDTQYF.

The gene calls are TRBV5-1 and TRBJ1-4; 7 bases agree with TRBD1. V lost 5 bases to trimming and J lost 4 bases; unmatched junction nucleotides: 5. CDR3 length: 14 amino acids. Germline V gene sequence: CDR1 SGHRS, CDR2 YFSETQ. CDR3 protein: CASSSGQHNEKLFF. Written as DNA, the CDR3 is TGCGCCAGCAGTTCGGGACAGCATAATGAAAAACTGTTTTTT.

This chain's CDR3 is CAWVKGISTDTQYF. CDR3 sequence (DNA): TGTGCCTGGGTGAAGGGGATAAGCACAGATACGCAGTATTTT. The chain carries TRBV30 and TRBJ2-3, with a possible D match to TRBD1 (5 bases). Germline loops: CDR1 GTSNPN, CDR2 SVGIG (reference sequence). There are 14 residues in the CDR3. Trimming pared 5 bases from V and 0 bases from J, leaving 12 bases between.

The V gene is TRBV6-6, the J gene TRBJ2-5; the D is unclear. Germline V gene sequence: CDR1 MNHNY, CDR2 SVGAGI (reference sequence). CDR3 length: 12 residues. Trimming left V 3 bases short and J 4 bases short, with 6 bases between. The CDR3 reads CASSYWAETQYF. In DNA, the CDR3 is TGTGCCAGCAGTTATTGGGCAGAGACCCAGTACTTC.

V is TRBV12-3 or TRBV12-4 and J is TRBJ2-5, with 8 bases lining up with TRBD2. This CDR3 comprises 14 residues. J lost 5 bases, V lost 2 bases, and 4 bases had no gene match. The CDR3: CASSLSGGPETQYF. CDR3 sequence (DNA): TGTGCCAGCAGTTTATCGGGGGGGCCGGAGACCCAGTACTTC.

The gene calls are TRBV5-1 and TRBJ1-2; a possible D gene is TRBD1 (5 bases). CDR1 and CDR2 (germline): SGHRS, YFSETQ. CDR3 length equals 14 residues. V was shortened by 7 bases and J by 0 bases, with 13 bases between the two germline ends. The CDR3 spells CASGSDSSNYGYTF. CDR3 sequence (DNA): TGCGCCAGCGGATCCGACAGCTCTAACTATGGCTACACCTTC.